This TCR beta chain was sequenced in a study of T cell repertoires in cytomegalovirus infection. Study context: An indication of both CMV infection and matching HLA type came from public TCR beta signatures.

Whole-study findings and limits: HLA-C-restricted, CMV-specific TCR beta clonotypes were dominant ex vivo. Frequencies of public TCR beta families were cumulated, and this identified carriers of CMV plus the relevant HLA.

The V segment lost 0 bases and the J segment 1 base; nucleotides outside the gene matches: 5. This CDR3 comprises 16 residues. The germline V gene encodes CDR1 MNHNY and CDR2 SVGAGI (reference sequence). To note about this clonotype: Its antigen is undetermined.

A single record per CDR3 protein comes from TCRdb applying MiXCR to the reads. The top ten clones hold around 20% of a sample with approximately 270,000 distinct CDR3 sequences, around 20% of them seen once. The sequencing here drew on cultured PBMCs, taken from culture after CMV antigen stimulation. This TCR derives from a human donor in good health (CMV status not recorded). Some clones in this sample may be carry-over from other donors' samples. The chain uses TRBV6-6 and TRBJ2-7; 8 nucleotides align to TRBD1. The CDR3 sequence: CASSYSLGQGSYEQYF. The CDR3 DNA follows: TGTGCCAGCAGTTACTCGCTTGGACAGGGATCCTACGAGCAGTACTTC.